Following are 20 T cell receptor beta chains from one sample sequenced in a study of blood T cell repertoires in COVID-19. The data were produced by immunoSEQ multiplex PCR, yet TCRdb's version contains in-frame clones alone and is incomplete. Of approximately 270,000 clones listed, 80% to 90% are singletons. Specimen: PBMCs or T cells enriched from blood (not recorded which). The origin of the receptors is a woman aged 45 to 65 who had recovered from COVID-19.

This clone has only one observation. The chain employs TRBV7-2 and TRBJ1-5; 7 nucleotides match TRBD1. CDR1 and CDR2 from the germline V gene are SGHTA and FQGNSA. V shed 0 bases and J 3 bases; nucleotides not matched to a gene: 2. This CDR3 has 15 amino acids. The CDR3 here is CASSLAQGVNQPQHF. The CDR3, as DNA: TGTGCCAGCAGCTTAGCGCAGGGGGTCAATCAGCCCCAGCATTTT.

The rearrangement uses TRBV18 and TRBJ2-3; weak D call: TRBD1 (5 bases). The CDR3 loop spans 15 amino acids. With 1 base removed from V and 2 bases from J, the gap between germline ends came to 10 bases. The germline CDR1 and CDR2 sequences are KGHSH and LQKENI. The DNA of the CDR3 is TGTGCCAGCTCACCACTCGTGACAGCCACAGATACGCAGTATTTT. Encoded protein: CASSPLVTATDTQYF.

This chain uses TRBV10-3 with TRBJ2-7; the match to TRBD1 covers 10 bases. The CDR3 runs to 15 residues. Germline trimming cut 0 bases from V and 5 bases from J; bases unmatched to any gene: 4. CDR1 and CDR2 from the germline V gene are ENHRY and SYGVKD. The CDR3 DNA reads as TGTGCCATCAGTGAGTCCCCCGGGACAGGGGACGAGCAGTACTTC. Translation: CAISESPGTGDEQYF.

The rearrangement joins TRBV5-1 to TRBJ2-1; possible D gene TRBD2, 5 bases. The germline V gene has CDR1 SGHRS and CDR2 YFSETQ. The CDR3 runs to 16 residues. The V end lost 1 base, the J end lost 3 bases, and 14 bases lay between the germline ends. DNA for the CDR3: TGCGCCAGCAGCTTGTCCGAGACTACCAACTACAATGAGCAGTTCTTC. Amino acids: CASSLSETTNYNEQFF. Looking up the rest from reference TRBV5-1 and TRBJ2-1 gives the full variable domain: KAGVTQTPRYLIKTRGQQVTLSCSPISGHRSVSWYQQTPGQGLQFLFEYFSETQRNKGNFPGRFSGRQFSNSRSEMNVSTLELGDSALYLCASSLSETTNYNEQFFGPGTRLTVL.

Note on this clone: Distinct nucleotide sequences in the sample also encode this CDR3. The chain carries TRBV7-2 and TRBJ1-2, with 7 bases identical to TRBD1. J gave up 3 bases and V 4 bases, and 2 bases lay outside the gene matches. Germline assignment: CDR1 SGHTA and CDR2 FQGNSA. This CDR3 has 13 residues. The DNA for the CDR3 is TGTGCCAGCAGCTCAGGACAGGACTATGGCTACACCTTC. Its translation: CASSSGQDYGYTF.

This clone was detected only a few times. The rearrangement links TRBV29-1 to TRBJ2-7, with TRBD1 as a possible D gene (5 bases). Germline-derived CDR1 and CDR2 are SQVTM and ANQGSEA. V shed 7 bases and J shed 0 bases, with 10 bases lying between them. The CDR3 has 12 amino acids. In nucleotides, the CDR3 is TGCAGCGGCCAGGGAAACTCCTACGAGCAGTACTTC. This translates into CSGQGNSYEQYF.

The V and J genes are TRBV29-1 and TRBJ2-2; 7 bases map to TRBD1. The CDR3 contains 16 residues. V lost 3 bases and J lost 0; bases outside the gene matches: 7. Germline V lookup: CDR1 SQVTM, CDR2 ANQGSEA. The DNA for the CDR3 is TGCAGCGTTGAGGGAGTCGGGACAGCGAACACCGGGGAGCTGTTTTTT. Encoded protein: CSVEGVGTANTGELFF.

The chain carries TRBV12-3 or TRBV12-4 and TRBJ1-2; 8 bases align to TRBD1. The V and J ends lost 11 bases and 5 bases, in that order; junction bases with no gene match: 7. The CDR3 consists of 12 residues. CDR3 sequence (DNA): TGTGCCCTCATCGGACAGGGTTATGGCTACACCTTC. It codes for CALIGQGYGYTF.

This chain links TRBV6-2 or TRBV6-3 with TRBJ2-4, with TRBD2 matching over 7 bases. CDR1 is MNHEY and CDR2 is SVGEGT in the germline V gene. The V and J ends lost 4 bases and 2 bases, in that order; junction bases with no gene match: 11. The CDR3 has 17 residues. The CDR3 sequence: CASSSLTSIGTKNIQYF. The CDR3 nucleotides are TGTGCCAGCAGTTCCTTGACTAGCATCGGGACCAAAAACATTCAGTACTTC.

The CDR3 spells CAISDPAYGTYNYGYTF. In DNA form, the CDR3 reads TGTGCCATCAGTGACCCGGCTTATGGGACATATAACTATGGCTACACCTTC. J is TRBJ1-2 and V is TRBV10-3; D perhaps matches TRBD1 (6 bases). V was shortened by 3 bases and J by 1 base, with 18 bases between the two germline ends. The germline V gene encodes CDR1 ENHRY and CDR2 SYGVKD. CDR3 size: 17 residues.

This clone was observed a single time. The chain couples TRBV19 to TRBJ2-1; 9 nucleotides agree with TRBD2. From germline, CDR1 is LNHDA and CDR2 SQIVND (reference sequence). The ends lost 3 bases at V and 2 bases at J; junction bases unmatched: 2. This CDR3 spans 15 amino acids. The CDR3 nucleotides read TGTGCCAGTAGTATTCTAGCGGGGACCTACAATGAGCAGTTCTTC. Amino acid sequence: CASSILAGTYNEQFF.

The DNA of the CDR3 is TGTGCCAGCAGTCGGACAGGGTTTGGCTACACCTTC. It codes for CASSRTGFGYTF. This chain joins TRBV12-3 or TRBV12-4 and TRBJ1-2; 8 bases line up with TRBD1. The CDR3 runs 12 residues. Germline trimming cut 5 bases from V and 7 bases from J; bases unmatched to any gene: 3.

The chain combines TRBV5-8 with TRBJ1-1; a possible D gene is TRBD1 (5 bases). This CDR3 has 16 amino acids. Trimming shortened V by 2 bases and J by 4 bases, and 18 bases separated the two germline ends. CDR1 and CDR2 from the germline V gene are SGHTS and YDEGEE. CDR3 in DNA: TGTGCCAGCAGCTTTTCTCCGGGACTAAGAGGCACTGAAGCTTTCTTT. This translates into CASSFSPGLRGTEAFF.

The chain recombines TRBV7-8 with TRBJ2-5; 7 bases fit TRBD2. Germline V gene sequence: CDR1 SGHVS, CDR2 FQNEAQ. The CDR3 length is 17 residues. Trimming cost V 2 bases and J 7 bases; bases outside gene matches: 16. The DNA for the CDR3 is TGTGCCAGCAGCTTATTCTGGGCTAGCGGCCCTTTTGTGACCCAGTACTTC. It is translated as CASSLFWASGPFVTQYF.

The chain is built from TRBV7-9 and TRBJ2-2, with 7 bases aligning to TRBD1. The CDR3 loop spans 15 amino acids. Trimming took 5 bases from V and 5 from J; bases not matched to a gene: 8. CDR1 is SEHNR and CDR2 is FQNEAQ in the germline V gene (reference sequence). CDR3 coding DNA: TGTGCCAGCAGCGTCCGACAGGGTAGGACCGGGGAGCTGTTTTTT. Amino acids: CASSVRQGRTGELFF. Drawing the rest from reference TRBV7-9 and TRBJ2-2, the complete variable domain is DTGVSQNPRHKITKRGQNVTFRCDPISEHNRLYWYRQTLGQGPEFLTYFQNEAQLEKSRLLSDRFSAERPKGSFSTLEIQRTEQGDSAMYLCASSVRQGRTGELFFGEGSRLTVL.

The rearrangement uses TRBV10-3 and TRBJ2-3; 13 nucleotides agree with TRBD2. Germline trimming cut 10 bases from V and 6 bases from J; bases unmatched to any gene: 4. The CDR3 covers 13 residues. Germline CDR1 ENHRY, CDR2 SYGVKD. CDR3 sequence reads: CATGLAGVDTQYF. In nucleotides, the CDR3 is TGTGCCACCGGACTAGCGGGAGTTGATACGCAGTATTTT.

A single count supports this clone. The chain couples TRBV29-1 to TRBJ1-1; weak D call: TRBD1 (5 bases). V was cut by 3 bases and J by 1 base, with 9 bases left in between. The CDR3 consists of 13 residues. CDR1 is SQVTM and CDR2 is ANQGSEA in the germline V gene. This CDR3 is CSVDQGANTEAFF. In DNA, the CDR3 is TGCAGCGTTGACCAAGGGGCGAACACTGAAGCTTTCTTT.

In its sample, this clone was seen once. The chain joins TRBV4-2 to TRBJ2-5, with TRBD2 identical over 10 bases. V lost 1 base and J lost 5; bases outside the gene matches: 13. The V gene's germline CDR1 is LGHNA and CDR2 YNFKEQ. CDR3 length: 18 residues. The CDR3 here is CASSQGHLLAGLDETQYF. The DNA of the CDR3 is TGTGCCAGCAGCCAAGGCCACCTACTAGCGGGACTCGACGAGACCCAGTACTTC.

The rearrangement links TRBV28 to TRBJ1-3; D is possibly TRBD1 (5 bases). Germline V gene data show CDR1 as MDHEN and CDR2 as SYDVKM. V dropped 3 bases and J dropped 3 bases, with 9 bases sitting between them. The CDR3 spans 14 residues. CDR3 DNA: TGTGCCAGCAGTTTCCCTAGGGGTGGAAACACCATATATTTT. Its protein is CASSFPRGGNTIYF.

Details on this clone: At one end, the junction sequence differs from germline, possibly due to a read error. The chain's CDR3 is CASSPGQGSGEQYF. CDR3 in DNA: TGTGCTAGCAGCCCTGGACAGGGGAGTGGCGAGCAGTACTTC. This chain links TRBV7-7 with TRBJ2-7, with 9 bases aligning to TRBD1. The CDR3 is 14 amino acids. Per germline, CDR1 SSHAT and CDR2 FNYEAQ (reference sequence).